This TCR beta chain was observed in a study of OX40 agonist ivuxolimab in advanced cancers. Study outcomes and limitations: Relative to CD4+, CD8+ T cells held more expanded clones on average.

Clones were read by immunoSEQ multiplex PCR, and TCRdb kept only the in-frame ones, dropping some. The data show tens of thousands of clones, 80% to 90% seen once. Per the germline V gene, CDR1 is MGHRA and CDR2 is YSYEKL. The CDR3 has 20 amino acids. Worth noting for this clone: No antigen is known for it. The junction does not match germline at one end; this may be a read error.

The rearrangement links TRBV4-1 to TRBJ1-2, with 12 bases matching TRBD1. The receptor's source is an adult with an advanced solid tumor such as melanoma, head and neck, liver or kidney cancer. The source material was CD4+ or CD8+ T cells sorted from blood, sampled in a trial of the OX40 agonist ivuxolimab. The CDR3 reads CASSSHLSPGQGALGYGCTF. DNA of the CDR3: TGCGCCAGCAGCTCACACCTATCTCCGGGACAGGGGGCGCTGGGCTATGGCTGCACCTTC.